The source of this TCR beta chain is a study of T cells in Graves' hyperthyroidism and ophthalmopathy. About the research overall: Peripheral blood sampling occurred at initial diagnosis, before any treatment. The study's findings and limits: Blood also contained most expanded thyroid clonotypes above 0.001.

RNA transcripts provided the source from which TCR beta CDR3 regions were amplified. In the first-round RT-PCR of the TCR CDR3, the HTBI primer set was used. TCRdb used MiXCR to reprocess the multiplex PCR reads, holding one entry per CDR3 protein. The table includes 400,000 to 550,000 distinct CDR3 sequences, roughly 25% detected once. This clonotype was recorded many times. The target antigen is unknown. V gave up 1 base and J gave up 1 base, with 4 bases separating them. The CDR3 is made up of 13 amino acids. Germline V gene lookup returns CDR1 SGHVS and CDR2 FNYEAQ. Each ophthalmopathy patient scored at least 3 on the Clinical Activity Score and at least 4 on NOSPECS grade, with duration under 3 months. Uncontrolled infection, other autoimmune disease, pregnancy and lactation each barred patients from inclusion.

The chain couples TRBV7-6 to TRBJ1-1; D remains unclear. This receptor was obtained from a woman aged 25 to 39 with Graves' ophthalmopathy. Material: blood. The CDR3 DNA is TGTGCCAGCAGCTTAGGGGAGAACACTGAAGCTTTCTTT. Amino acid sequence: CASSLGENTEAFF. Complete variable domain (other parts from reference TRBV7-6 and TRBJ1-1): GAGVSQSPRYKVTKRGQDVALRCDPISGHVSLYWYRQALGQGPEFLTYFNYEAQQDKSGLPNDRFSAERPEGSISTLTIQRTEQRDSAMYRCASSLGENTEAFFGQGTRLTVV.